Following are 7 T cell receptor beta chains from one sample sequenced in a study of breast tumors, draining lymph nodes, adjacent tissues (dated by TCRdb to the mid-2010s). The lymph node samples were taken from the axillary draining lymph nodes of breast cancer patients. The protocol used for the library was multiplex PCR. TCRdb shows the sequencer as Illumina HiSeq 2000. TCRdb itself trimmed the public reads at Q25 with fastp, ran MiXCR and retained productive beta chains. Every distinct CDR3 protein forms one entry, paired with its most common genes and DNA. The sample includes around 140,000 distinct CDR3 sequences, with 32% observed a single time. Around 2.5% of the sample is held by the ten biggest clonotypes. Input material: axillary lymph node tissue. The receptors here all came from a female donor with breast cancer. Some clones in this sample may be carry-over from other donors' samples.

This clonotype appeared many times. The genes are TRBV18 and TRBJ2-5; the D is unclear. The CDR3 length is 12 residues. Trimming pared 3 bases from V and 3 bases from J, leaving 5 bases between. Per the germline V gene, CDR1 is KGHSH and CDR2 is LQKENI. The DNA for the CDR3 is TGTGCCAGCTCACCTTCCAAAGAGACCCAGTACTTC. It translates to CASSPSKETQYF. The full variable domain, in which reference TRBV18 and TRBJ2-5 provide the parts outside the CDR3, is NAGVMQNPRHLVRRRGQEARLRCSPMKGHSHVYWYRQLPEEGLKFMVYLQKENIIDESGMPKERFSAEFPKEGPSILRIQQVVRGDSAAYFCASSPSKETQYFGPGTRLLVL.

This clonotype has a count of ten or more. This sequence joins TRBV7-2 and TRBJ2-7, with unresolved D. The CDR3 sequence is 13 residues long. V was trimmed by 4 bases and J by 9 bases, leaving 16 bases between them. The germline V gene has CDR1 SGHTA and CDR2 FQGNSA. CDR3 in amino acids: CASSSVGSPRQYV. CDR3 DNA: TGTGCCAGCAGCTCCGTTGGGTCCCCGCGGCAGTACGTC.

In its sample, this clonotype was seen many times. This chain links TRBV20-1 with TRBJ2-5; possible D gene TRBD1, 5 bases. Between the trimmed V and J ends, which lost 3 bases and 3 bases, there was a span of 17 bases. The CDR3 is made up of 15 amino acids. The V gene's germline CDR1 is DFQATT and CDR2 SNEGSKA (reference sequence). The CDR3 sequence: CSARQGFVGKETQYF. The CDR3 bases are TGCAGTGCTAGGCAGGGTTTTGTGGGGAAAGAGACCCAGTACTTC.

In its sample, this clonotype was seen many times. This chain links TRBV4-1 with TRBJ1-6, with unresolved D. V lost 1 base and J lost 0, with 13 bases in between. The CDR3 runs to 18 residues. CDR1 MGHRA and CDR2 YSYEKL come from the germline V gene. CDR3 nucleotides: TGCGCCAGCAGCCAAGCCTCTCCGGGGAGCTCCTATAATTCACCCCTCCACTTT. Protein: CASSQASPGSSYNSPLHF.

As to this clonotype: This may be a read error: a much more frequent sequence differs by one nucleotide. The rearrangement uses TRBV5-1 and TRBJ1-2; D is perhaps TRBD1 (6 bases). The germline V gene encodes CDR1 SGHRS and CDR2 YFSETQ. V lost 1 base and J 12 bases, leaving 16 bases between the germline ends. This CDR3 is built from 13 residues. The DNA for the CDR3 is TGCGCCAGCAGCTTGCGGGGGGCGCGAGGCCACACCTTC. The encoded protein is CASSLRGARGHTF.

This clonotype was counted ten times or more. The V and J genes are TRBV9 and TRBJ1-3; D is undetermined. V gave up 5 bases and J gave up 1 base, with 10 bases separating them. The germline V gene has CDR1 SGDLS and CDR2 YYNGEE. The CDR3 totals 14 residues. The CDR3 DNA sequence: TGTGCCAGCAGACCATACTCATCTGGAAACACCATATATTTT. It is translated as CASRPYSSGNTIYF.

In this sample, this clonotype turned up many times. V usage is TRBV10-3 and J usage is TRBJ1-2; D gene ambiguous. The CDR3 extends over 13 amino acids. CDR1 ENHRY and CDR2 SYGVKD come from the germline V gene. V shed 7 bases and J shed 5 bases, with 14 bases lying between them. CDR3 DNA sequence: TGTGCCATCACTCAGAGTTTCTTTTATGGCTACACCTTC. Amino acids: CAITQSFFYGYTF.